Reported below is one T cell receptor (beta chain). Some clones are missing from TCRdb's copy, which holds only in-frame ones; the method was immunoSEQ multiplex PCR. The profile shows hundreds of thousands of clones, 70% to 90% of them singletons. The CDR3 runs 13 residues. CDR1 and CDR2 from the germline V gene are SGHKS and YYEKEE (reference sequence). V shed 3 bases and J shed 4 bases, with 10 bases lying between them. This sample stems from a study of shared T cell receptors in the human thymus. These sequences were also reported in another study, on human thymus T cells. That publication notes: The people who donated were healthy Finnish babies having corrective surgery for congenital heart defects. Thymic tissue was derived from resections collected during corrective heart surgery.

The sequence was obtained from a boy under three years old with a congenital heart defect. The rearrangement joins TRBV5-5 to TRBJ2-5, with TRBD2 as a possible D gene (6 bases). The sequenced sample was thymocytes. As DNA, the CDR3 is TGTGCCAGCAGCTCGGGACTGGGAGAGACCCAGTACTTC. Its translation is CASSSGLGETQYF.